This T cell receptor beta chain was sequenced for a study of blood T cell repertoires in COVID-19. Study in general: Sample material is recorded as cDNA or gDNA derived from T cells, B-cell-depleted T cells, or PBMCs.

How the authors handled the data: The assay estimated nucleated cells by amplifying reference gene primers. The method was immunoSEQ multiplex PCR; TCRdb's version includes in-frame clones alone and lacks a portion of them. V and J calls plus clone size are reproduced from that table; the DNA served to infer D and trimming. The data contain approximately 250,000 clones, approximately 90% of them singletons. The CDR3 sequence is 13 residues long. V was pared by 4 bases and J by 3 bases, with 10 bases between. Per germline, CDR1 SGDLS and CDR2 YYNGEE. Recovered status in Cohort 3 required two negative PCRs, clearance, or symptom resolution.

V and J are TRBV9 and TRBJ1-1, with D unclear. The sample taken for sequencing was PBMCs or T cells enriched from blood (not recorded which). The receptor was derived from a woman aged 25 to 39 who had recovered from COVID-19. CDR3 residues: CASSYRRDTEAFF. Here the CDR3 DNA reads TGTGCCAGCAGCTATAGGCGGGACACTGAAGCTTTCTTT. Full variable domain (rest looked up from reference TRBV9 and TRBJ1-1): DSGVTQTPKHLITATGQRVTLRCSPRSGDLSVYWYQQSLDQGLQFLIQYYNGEERAKGNILERFSAQQFPDLHSELNLSSLELGDSALYFCASSYRRDTEAFFGQGTRLTVV.